Listed here is a single TCR beta chain. The data were taken from a study of identifying expanded T cells in peripheral blood. The table came from immunoSEQ multiplex PCR; TCRdb's copy has only in-frame clones and leaves some out. Found here are some 93,000 clones, roughly 86% of them singletons; the top ten hold roughly 3.9%. The origin of this receptor is a person between 18 and 69 years old in good health. The sample was blood.

The CDR3 DNA follows: TGTGCCAGCAGCCTGCAGGGGGGCGCGAACACCGGGGAGCTGTTTTTT. It is translated as CASSLQGGANTGELFF. This chain uses TRBV5-4 with TRBJ2-2; D is possibly TRBD1 (7 bases). Trimming removed 4 bases from V and 0 bases from J, with 13 bases in between. Germline V gives CDR1 SGHNT, CDR2 YYREEE (reference sequence). This CDR3 comprises 16 residues. The full variable domain, completed using reference TRBV5-4 and TRBJ2-2, is ETGVTQSPTHLIKTRGQQVTLRCSSQSGHNTVSWYQQALGQGPQFIFQYYREEENGRGNFPPRFSGLQFPNYSSELNVNALELDDSALYLCASSLQGGANTGELFFGEGSRLTVL.